The sample holds many counts of the clone carrying this T cell receptor (beta chain). Its antigen is as yet unknown. No ophthalmopathy within 18 months of follow-up signified stable hyperthyroidism. Serum thyroxine and TRAb, along with clinical symptoms, thyroid ultrasound and orbital computed tomography, were what diagnosis relied on. The source of the PBMCs was over 8.5 ml of fresh peripheral blood. The sample comes from a study of Graves' ophthalmopathy and Graves' hyperthyroidism. Study conclusions and caveats: Most thyroid clonotypes with frequency above 0.001 were detected in blood too.

CDR1 and CDR2 (germline): MNHEY, SVGEGT. The junction had 5 bases not matched to a gene; V was cut back by 6 bases and J by 7 bases. This CDR3 comprises 12 residues. Using RNA transcripts, the TCR beta CDR3 regions were amplified. HTBI primers were used in a first-round RT-PCR, which preceded a second-round multiplex PCR. Each CDR3 protein gets one entry after TCRdb re-called the multiplex PCR reads with MiXCR. This table has a few hundred thousand distinct CDR3 sequences, 20% to 25% appearing once. Material: peripheral blood. J is TRBJ1-2 and V is TRBV6-2 or TRBV6-3; 7 bases are a match to TRBD1. The TCR originated in a woman aged 18-35 years with stable Graves' hyperthyroidism. The CDR3 region is CASRPRGLGYTF. The CDR3 bases are TGTGCCAGCAGGCCTAGGGGGCTTGGCTACACCTTC.